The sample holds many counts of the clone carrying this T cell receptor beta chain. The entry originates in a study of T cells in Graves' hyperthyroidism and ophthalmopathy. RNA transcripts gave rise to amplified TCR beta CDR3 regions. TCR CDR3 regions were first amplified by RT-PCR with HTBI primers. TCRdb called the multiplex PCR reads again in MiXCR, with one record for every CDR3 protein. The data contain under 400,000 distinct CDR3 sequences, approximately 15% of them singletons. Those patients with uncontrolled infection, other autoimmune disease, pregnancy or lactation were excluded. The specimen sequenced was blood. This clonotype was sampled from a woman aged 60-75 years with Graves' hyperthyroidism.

As DNA, the CDR3 is TGCAGTGCCAAACCGGGACAGGGTATTTGGGCCACCTTC. Its translation: CSAKPGQGIWATF. The chain employs TRBV20-1 and TRBJ1-2; TRBD1 agrees at 9 bases. This CDR3 spans 13 amino acids. Germline V gives CDR1 DFQATT, CDR2 SNEGSKA (reference sequence). The V and J ends lost 6 bases and 13 bases, in that order; junction bases with no gene match: 15.